This T cell receptor beta chain was sequenced for a study of shared clonotypes between healthy human individuals (dated by TCRdb to about 2020). Regarding the research as a whole: The cohort comprised two women and a few men aged 18 to 49 years. Per donor, leukapheresis produced somewhere between about 0.9 and 10 billion PBMCs. For each donor, CD4 naive and CD4 memory were each run on three plates, CD8 naive on two plates, and CD8 memory on one plate. To estimate repertoire size and how much clonotypes are shared between individuals, the study performed deep sequencing of blood TCR repertoires from a few healthy adults. To increase sequencing depth and limit assay-specific biases, TCR repertoire library preparation and sequencing were carried out by different laboratories using diverse techniques. Overall study outcomes, separate from this receptor: Clonotypes shared by all four sorted-subset donors showed higher generation probabilities than non-shared clonotypes. The genetic and exposure-history diversity represented was limited by the small number of donors. Based on pairwise subsampling, the degree of clonotype sharing among donors was expected to be affected by sequencing depth. Sampling was limited to blood, and TCR repertoires in tissue likely differ from TCR repertoires in blood. Sharing across several donors was observed for approximately 5% of naive CD4, about 4% of naive CD8, about 2.3% of memory CD4, and 0.4% of memory CD8 clonotypes. Naive subsets generally had larger estimated clonotype richness than memory subsets. Rarefaction of sorted-subset datasets indicated incomplete sequencing despite the large sequencing depth.

Inclusive of the bounding cysteine and phenylalanine, the CDR3 is 17 residues long. The retained sequence is limited to the CDR3, 51 bases, with the frame set at the first base. Using the deep immunoSEQ assay, multiplex PCR amplified TCR CDR3 regions from genomic DNA. Extracted genomic DNA from each cell subset was spread evenly across all wells of several immunoSEQ 96-well plates, with each plate serving as a replicate. For sorted subsets, around 200 ng genomic DNA, equal to 30,000 or so T cell genomes, was loaded into each replicate PCR. The purified libraries were quantified using a Qubit 3.0 fluorometer, sized with a Bioanalyzer 2100, and then quantified again using the KAPA Library Quantification kit. Every immunoSEQ 96-well plate was sequenced on a separate single-read 150-cycle Illumina NextSeq 550 flow cell. As for the original processing: Because only junctional sequences without quality scores were contained in the immunoSEQ output, filtering matching that applied to full-length reads could not be performed. Sequences were annotated with PyIR, a Python wrapper for IgBLAST v1.9, and V/J genes and CDR3 were assigned using IMGT germline references. Reads were filtered out if the reads had weak V/J assignments (E-value above 1e-6), no CDR3, stop codons, out-of-frame junctions, or ambiguous translated residues. V3J clonotypes were defined as sequences sharing an identical inferred V gene, J gene, and CDR3 amino acid sequence. The percentage overlap between two repertoires was calculated by dividing the number of shared unique clonotypes by the size of the smaller repertoire. RTK rarefaction, the Chao1 estimator, and Recon v2.1 estimates of unobserved clonotypes were used to assess repertoire richness. OLGA was used to compute generation probabilities for all TCRbeta clonotypes that the gDNA method yielded from a handful of donors. In its TCRdb copy, this immuneACCESS table keeps in-frame sequences only and misses some clones. Where compared with another copy, unresolved V genes explain less than half of these, and the others have no known cause. The V and J calls and clone size are taken from that table; D and trimming were inferred from the DNA. Recorded for this sample are hundreds of thousands of clones; about 97% of them occurred a single time. The ten biggest clones cover approximately 0.057% of the sample.

Healthy HIV-negative adults with no recently reported acute infections or vaccinations were included as donors. Every donor was a Caucasian adult residing in Nashville, Tennessee, USA. CD4+ T cells were enriched through magnetic negative selection, after which naive cells were positively selected on CD45RA and the remaining negative fraction served as the memory subset. After blood collection by leukapheresis, PBMCs were isolated using Ficoll-Histopaque density gradient centrifugation and then cryopreserved in the vapor phase of liquid nitrogen. Purity and quantity of every magnetically sorted T cell population were checked by analytical flow cytometry. Each sorted fraction had its genomic DNA isolated and then quantified by UV absorbance on a Nanodrop 2000c. Regarding this clone: The specificity of this receptor is unknown. Base quality data are lacking; no much larger clone is found one base away.

The sample consisted of naive CD4+ T cells sorted from blood. What this sample's cell subset or site label stands for: CD45RA+ positively selected. The TCR sequence derives from a woman aged 30 to 39 in good health. The V and J segments used are TRBV21-1 and TRBJ2-7; TRBD1 is the table's D call, not checked against the DNA. TRBV21-1 is listed as a pseudogene. The DNA sequence is given as TGTGCCAGCAGCAAAGTCAGAGTACGGGACAGGGGTAGGGAGCAGTACTTC. Its coded protein is CASSKVRVRDRGREQYF.